The 20 T cell receptor beta chains below all came from one sample that was sequenced in a study of blood T cell repertoires in COVID-19. Generated by immunoSEQ multiplex PCR, the TCRdb table keeps only in-frame clones and is missing some. The data hold about 130,000 clones, with just under 85% observed a single time. The sequenced sample was peripheral blood. Receptors were obtained from a human donor in a cohort sampled during active COVID-19.

The chain uses TRBV5-8 and TRBJ1-1; a possible D gene is TRBD1 (5 bases). The CDR3 totals 16 residues. Trimming removed 4 bases at V and 0 bases at J, with 16 bases between. Germline V gene data show CDR1 as SGHTS and CDR2 as YDEGEE. The CDR3 DNA is TGTGCCAGCAGCCCCGACAGCAGTTACATGAACACTGAAGCTTTCTTT. Protein sequence: CASSPDSSYMNTEAFF.

The chain is built from TRBV5-1 and TRBJ2-1; TRBD2 aligns across 16 bases. The CDR3 spans 18 residues. Germline V CDR1 and CDR2: SGHRS, YFSETQ. V was clipped by 5 bases and J by 7 bases; unmatched bases: 12. The CDR3 sequence: CASRTAGTSGGAVNEQFF. CDR3 coding DNA: TGCGCCAGCAGGACGGCCGGGACTAGCGGGGGGGCGGTAAATGAGCAGTTCTTC.

This chain joins TRBV6-5 and TRBJ2-7; maybe TRBD1 (6 bases). From germline, CDR1 is MNHEY and CDR2 SVGAGI. The CDR3 totals 14 residues. V was clipped by 5 bases and J by 4 bases, with 15 bases between them. CDR3 nucleotides: TGTGCCAGCAGTATGGGCAGGGGAAGGTACGAGCAGTACTTC. As protein: CASSMGRGRYEQYF.

This chain connects TRBV9 to TRBJ1-2; D ambiguous. CDR1 and CDR2 from the germline V gene are SGDLS and YYNGEE. The CDR3 is 11 residues long. Deletions cut 4 bases from V and 7 bases from J, with 8 bases between. The CDR3 sequence: CASSLGGGYTF. The CDR3 coding sequence is TGTGCCAGCAGCCTCGGTGGTGGCTACACCTTC. Looking up the rest from reference TRBV9 and TRBJ1-2 gives the full variable domain: DSGVTQTPKHLITATGQRVTLRCSPRSGDLSVYWYQQSLDQGLQFLIQYYNGEERAKGNILERFSAQQFPDLHSELNLSSLELGDSALYFCASSLGGGYTFGSGTRLTVV.

The chain recombines TRBV19 with TRBJ2-7; unclear D gene. From germline, CDR1 is LNHDA and CDR2 SQIVND (reference sequence). Deletions cut 6 bases from V and 0 bases from J, with 9 bases between. The CDR3 consists of 13 residues. The CDR3 DNA reads TGTGCCAGTAGCGGCGACAACTCCTACGAGCAGTACTTC. Protein sequence: CASSGDNSYEQYF. Variable domain in full (rest from reference TRBV19 and TRBJ2-7): DGGITQSPKYLFRKEGQNVTLSCEQNLNHDAMYWYRQDPGQGLRLIYYSQIVNDFQKGDIAEGYSVSREKKESFPLTVTSAQKNPTAFYLCASSGDNSYEQYFGPGTRLTVT.

This clone showed up just once. V gene TRBV5-1 combines with J gene TRBJ2-7; TRBD1 aligns across 8 bases. The V gene end was trimmed by 4 bases and the J gene end by 6 bases; junction bases not matched to a gene: 3. Germline V gene lookup returns CDR1 SGHRS and CDR2 YFSETQ. This CDR3 contains 12 residues. In DNA, the CDR3 is TGCGCCAGCAGCCCGCAGGGGGCCGAGCAGTACTTC. It yields the protein CASSPQGAEQYF.

This chain links TRBV5-1 with TRBJ2-3; TRBD2 might be the D (5 bases). CDR1 is SGHRS and CDR2 is YFSETQ in the germline V gene. This CDR3 spans 16 amino acids. The germline V and J ends were trimmed by 4 bases and 1 base, with 16 bases remaining between them. In DNA, the CDR3 is TGCGCCAGCAGCGCCGCCGGAGGCGTTGGCACAGATACGCAGTATTTT. Translating gives CASSAAGGVGTDTQYF.

The rearrangement joins TRBV7-2 to TRBJ2-2, with 8 bases lining up with TRBD1. J gave up 4 bases and V 5 bases, and 6 bases lay outside the gene matches. This CDR3 has 15 residues. Germline V CDR1 and CDR2: SGHTA, FQGNSA. As DNA, the CDR3 is TGTGCCAGCAGCACAGGGGGGCGGGGCACCGGGGAGCTGTTTTTT. Its translation is CASSTGGRGTGELFF.

The chain joins TRBV2 to TRBJ2-7, with 7 nucleotides matching TRBD1. The length of the CDR3 is 13 residues. The V gene end was trimmed by 6 bases and the J gene end by 2 bases; junction bases not matched to a gene: 4. Germline lookup yields CDR1 SNHLY and CDR2 FYNNEI. This CDR3 reads CASSVDRAYEQYF. The CDR3 DNA is TGTGCCAGCAGCGTAGACAGGGCCTACGAGCAGTACTTC.

The CDR3 here is CASSQDWGTGGLNEQFF. The CDR3 bases are TGCGCCAGCAGCCAAGATTGGGGGACAGGGGGCTTGAATGAGCAGTTCTTC. The rearrangement uses TRBV4-1 and TRBJ2-1; 12 bases match TRBD1. Germline V gene sequence: CDR1 MGHRA, CDR2 YSYEKL. V dropped 0 bases and J dropped 7; count of bases not matched to a gene: 7. The CDR3 extends over 17 amino acids.

The chain joins TRBV18 to TRBJ2-2; D might be TRBD1 (6 bases). Germline CDR1 KGHSH, CDR2 LQKENI. CDR3 length equals 15 residues. Trimming removed 3 bases at V and 5 bases at J, with 13 bases between. The CDR3 nucleotides read TGTGCCAGCTCACCTGGGACAAGAACGACCGGGGAGCTGTTTTTT. Translating it yields CASSPGTRTTGELFF.

The J gene is TRBJ1-2, the V gene TRBV6-5; D perhaps matches TRBD1 (5 bases). This CDR3 comprises 14 residues. Germline CDR1 reads MNHEY; CDR2 reads SVGAGI. Between the trimmed V and J ends, which lost 6 bases and 5 bases, there was a span of 16 bases. In nucleotides, the CDR3 is TGTGCCAGCAGCTACAGGAGCCCGAAATATGGCTACACCTTC. It is translated as CASSYRSPKYGYTF.

This sequence joins TRBV19 and TRBJ1-1, with a tentative D call TRBD1 (5 bases). The CDR3 is made up of 14 amino acids. Germline values: CDR1 LNHDA, CDR2 SQIVND (reference sequence). V was shortened by 4 bases and J by 4 bases, with 13 bases between the two germline ends. In DNA form, the CDR3 reads TGTGCCAGTAGTACGTACCAGGGAAGCACTGAAGCTTTCTTT. Protein sequence: CASSTYQGSTEAFF.

The CDR3 region is CASMRDSYGYTF. Here the CDR3 DNA reads TGCGCCAGCATGAGAGACAGCTATGGCTACACCTTC. The rearrangement links TRBV10-2 to TRBJ1-2, with a possible D match to TRBD1 (5 bases). V was pared by 7 bases and J by 4 bases, with 10 bases between. CDR1 is WSHSY and CDR2 is SAAADI in the germline V gene. This CDR3 contains 12 residues.

This chain links TRBV19 with TRBJ1-5; 7 bases fit TRBD1. Trimming cost V 8 bases and J 3 bases; bases outside gene matches: 13. This CDR3 spans 16 amino acids. Germline V gives CDR1 LNHDA, CDR2 SQIVND (reference sequence). DNA for the CDR3: TGTGCCAGTGGGTACTCCCGAAGGGGGCTCAATCAGCCCCAGCATTTT. Encoded protein: CASGYSRRGLNQPQHF.

The J gene is TRBJ2-1, the V gene TRBV5-6, with 10 nucleotides matching TRBD2. V was clipped by 2 bases and J by 3 bases; unmatched bases: 2. The CDR3 length is 15 residues. The germline CDR1 and CDR2 sequences are SGHDT and YYEEEE. The CDR3 sequence: CASSFRTSGYNEQFF. The CDR3 coding sequence is TGTGCCAGCAGCTTTCGGACTAGCGGCTACAATGAGCAGTTCTTC.

The chain links TRBV7-8 to TRBJ1-2; no definite D call. The CDR3 is made up of 13 amino acids. CDR1 and CDR2 from the germline V gene are SGHVS and FQNEAQ. Between the trimmed V and J ends, which lost 1 base and 6 bases, there was a span of 9 bases. CDR3 region: CASSLDHRDGYTF. The CDR3, as DNA: TGTGCCAGCAGCTTAGATCACCGGGATGGCTACACCTTC.

The chain carries TRBV2 and TRBJ1-4; 9 bases line up with TRBD1. This CDR3 spans 15 amino acids. The V gene end was trimmed by 6 bases and the J gene end by 7 bases; junction bases not matched to a gene: 9. The germline CDR1 and CDR2 sequences are SNHLY and FYNNEI. The CDR3 DNA reads TGTGCCAGCAGGATCTCCGGGACAGGGCTTGAAAAACTGTTTTTT. Its translation is CASRISGTGLEKLFF. The variable domain in full, with the rest retrieved from reference TRBV2 and TRBJ1-4, is EPEVTQTPSHQVTQMGQEVILRCVPISNHLYFYWYRQILGQKVEFLVSFYNNEISEKSEIFDDQFSVERPDGSNFTLKIRSTKLEDSAMYFCASRISGTGLEKLFFGSGTQLSVL.

The rearrangement joins TRBV29-1 to TRBJ2-3; TRBD1 might be the D (5 bases). The V and J ends lost 4 bases and 0 bases respectively, with 17 bases between them. From germline, CDR1 is SQVTM and CDR2 ANQGSEA. The CDR3 has 16 amino acids. CDR3 DNA: TGCAGCGTTGGCCTCCATGACAGCCCTAGCACAGATACGCAGTATTTT. This gives the protein CSVGLHDSPSTDTQYF.

This clone was observed once. V gene TRBV30 combines with J gene TRBJ1-2; D gene ambiguous. Trimming took off 0 bases at V and 5 bases at J, with 13 bases between the two ends. This CDR3 contains 14 residues. CDR1 GTSNPN and CDR2 SVGIG come from the germline V gene (reference sequence). In nucleotides, the CDR3 is TGTGCCTGGAGTGTCTTAACTCCATCGTATGGCTACACCTTC. Translated, it gives CAWSVLTPSYGYTF.